This T cell receptor (beta chain) comes out of a study of blood T cell repertoires in COVID-19. Germline CDR1 reads LGHNT; CDR2 reads FRNRAP. The ends were cut back, 8 bases at V and 2 bases at J, with 7 bases in the middle. The CDR3 has 13 residues. Per the study methods: Nucleated cell number was recorded as an estimate derived from reference gene primer amplification. Clones were read by immunoSEQ multiplex PCR, and TCRdb kept only the in-frame ones, dropping some. The DNA was the basis for D and trimming; V, J and clone size are from that table. Counted here are under 250,000 clones, 83% occurring once; the ten biggest clones make up around 5.5%. This clone was detected a few times.

This sequence was found in a human donor in a cohort sampled during active COVID-19. The V and J genes are TRBV12-5 and TRBJ2-6, with TRBD1 as a possible D gene (6 bases). Sequenced: peripheral blood. CDR3 protein: CASTGTGANVLTF. CDR3 nucleotides: TGTGCTAGTACAGGGACTGGGGCCAACGTCCTGACTTTC. Filled out from reference TRBV12-5 and TRBJ2-6, the complete variable domain reads DARVTQTPRHKVTEMGQEVTMRCQPILGHNTVFWYRQTMMQGLELLAYFRNRAPLDDSGMPKDRFSAEMPDATLATLKIQPSEPRDSAVYFCASTGTGANVLTFGAGSRLTVL.